The rows below give T cell receptor beta chains drawn from one sample of a study of T cell responses to AZD1222 COVID-19 vaccine. Assay used: immunoSEQ multiplex PCR; TCRdb lists only in-frame clones, some missing. The sample contains roughly 190,000 clones, just over 90% of which appear only once. The sample here was peripheral blood, taken on day 0 of AZD1222 vaccination. These receptors all stem from an adult in good health. CDR3s include the opening cysteine and the closing phenylalanine or tryptophan. Fields, in order: D gene, J gene, V gene, clone size, CDR3 DNA, CDR3 protein. The D gene is left open where the match is weak. Size is stated for part of the rows, as once, few or many counts, or as a class when the clone is expanded.

TRBD2,TRBJ2-1,TRBV3-1/TRBV3-2,many,TGTGCCAGCAGCACTACGGGGGGTAAGCAGTTCTTC,CASSTTGGKQFF
.,TRBJ1-3,TRBV3-1/TRBV3-2,.,TGTGCCAGCAGCCAAGATGGTCTCTCTGGAAACACCATATATTTT,CASSQDGLSGNTIYF
.,TRBJ1-2,TRBV5-4,.,TGTGCCAGCAGGCGGGGCCAGGGGCCCTATGGCTACACCTTC,CASRRGQGPYGYTF
.,TRBJ1-1,TRBV7-9,.,TGTGCCAGCAGCTTAGGCTCGAACACTGAAGCTTTCTTT,CASSLGSNTEAFF
.,TRBJ2-6,TRBV6-5,.,TGTGCCAGCAGTACCCAGGGCTCAGGGGCCAACGTCCTGACTTTC,CASSTQGSGANVLTF
.,TRBJ2-2,TRBV6-5,once,TGTGCCAGCAGTTACTCGGGACCGCGAACCGGGGAGCTGTTTTTT,CASSYSGPRTGELFF
TRBD1,TRBJ2-2,TRBV5-1,.,TGCGCCAGCAGCTTGGCCGGACAGGGGGCCGCCGGGGAGCTGTTTTTT,CASSLAGQGAAGELFF
.,TRBJ1-2,TRBV3-1/TRBV3-2,.,TGTGCCAGCAGCCCAGGGCGGCACCTAGCCTATGGCTACACCTTC,CASSPGRHLAYGYTF
.,TRBJ2-2,TRBV6-5,.,TGTGCCAGCACCACGGTCGCCTCGAACACCGGGGAGCTGTTTTTT,CASTTVASNTGELFF
TRBD1,TRBJ1-1,TRBV10-3,.,TGTGCCATCAGTGAGTTCGACAGGGACCTTTTCATGAACACTGAAGCTTTCTTT,CAISEFDRDLFMNTEAFF
.,TRBJ1-1,TRBV27,.,TGTGCCAGCAGCCGCTACCCGGCGGGCACTGAAGCTTTCTTT,CASSRYPAGTEAFF
.,TRBJ1-5,TRBV5-1,.,TGCGCCAGCAGCTTGGACCTAGGCAATCAGCCCCAGCATTTT,CASSLDLGNQPQHF
.,TRBJ1-6,TRBV5-6,.,TGTGCCAGCAGCTTGGGGGCAAGGGCACCCCTCCACTTT,CASSLGARAPLHF
.,TRBJ1-1,TRBV21-1,.,TGTGCCAGCAGCAAATTGGGTGGGCTAGTTCGGGTGAACACTGAAGCTTTCTTT,CASSKLGGLVRVNTEAFF
.,TRBJ1-1,TRBV4-1,.,TGCGCCAGCAGCCATCGGGGCGGGGGCACTGAAGCTTTCTTT,CASSHRGGGTEAFF
.,TRBJ1-2,TRBV21-1,.,TGTGCCACTCTACAGGGCAGGTCTCAGGTTAACTATGGCTACACCTTC,CATLQGRSQVNYGYTF
TRBD2,TRBJ2-1,TRBV4-1,.,TGCGCCAGCAGCCAAGATCGACTAGCGGGAGTGAATGAGCAGTTCTTC,CASSQDRLAGVNEQFF
.,TRBJ2-6,TRBV7-6,.,TGTGCCAGCAGCTTGGGGACGGGGGTCCGCGGGGCCAACGTCCTGACTTTC,CASSLGTGVRGANVLTF
.,TRBJ1-4,TRBV27,.,TGTGCCAGCAGTATGGGGATTAATGAAAAACTGTTTTTT,CASSMGINEKLFF
.,TRBJ2-1,TRBV10-1,.,TGCGCCAGCAGTGAAGTTAAGACCGTCGATGAGCAGTTCTTC,CASSEVKTVDEQFF
.,TRBJ2-5,TRBV7-9,.,TGTGCCAGCAGCGGCAGTACGGGGACCCAGTACTTC,CASSGSTGTQYF
.,TRBJ1-6,TRBV5-6,few,TGTGCCAGCTCGACCTCGGGGGTGGGTTCCTATAATTCACCCCTCCACTTT,CASSTSGVGSYNSPLHF
.,TRBJ1-5,TRBV6-5,.,TGTGCCAGCAGGGGTCGGGCCGATAGCAATCAGCCCCAGCATTTT,CASRGRADSNQPQHF
.,TRBJ1-5,TRBV19,.,TGTGCCAGTAGTTCGTCACAGGGATGGCAGCCCCAGCATTTT,CASSSSQGWQPQHF
TRBD2,TRBJ2-5,TRBV7-9,.,TGTGCCAGCAGCTTAGCCAGCGGGAGAGAGACCCAGTACTTC,CASSLASGRETQYF
TRBD1,TRBJ1-5,TRBV5-1,.,TGCGCCAGCAGCTCCAGGGCCGGGGACAGTAGCAATCAGCCCCAGCATTTT,CASSSRAGDSSNQPQHF